These T cell receptor beta chains were read from a single sample in a study of blood T cell repertoires in COVID-19. TCRdb's table, derived via immunoSEQ multiplex PCR, lists solely in-frame clones and lacks some. The sample has approximately 150,000 clones; roughly 80% are singletons. Sequencing used peripheral blood. These receptors all stem from a man between 65 and 85 years old who had recovered from COVID-19. Both conserved end residues are part of each CDR3. A D gene is named only where the DNA matches it firmly. A clone size is listed for some rows: how often the clone was seen (once, few, many), or a class if it is expanded.

J: TRBJ2-1
D: TRBD2
length: 16
size: NA
V: TRBV24-1
CDR3: CATSDSYGTSLNEQFF
DNA: TGTGCCACCAGTGATTCTTACGGGACTAGTCTCAATGAGCAGTTCTTC

J: TRBJ2-3
D: TRBD2
length: 15
size: NA
V: TRBV6-1
CDR3: CASSESLAGGDTQYF
DNA: TGTGCCAGCAGTGAAAGTCTAGCGGGTGGAGATACGCAGTATTTT

J: TRBJ2-2
D: NA
length: 15
size: few
V: TRBV9
CDR3: CASSVRGWDTGELFF
DNA: TGTGCCAGCAGCGTAAGGGGCTGGGACACCGGGGAGCTGTTTTTT

J: TRBJ1-5
D: NA
length: 14
size: NA
V: TRBV2
CDR3: CASSQGTSNQPQHF
DNA: TGTGCCAGCAGTCAGGGGACCAGCAATCAGCCCCAGCATTTT

J: TRBJ2-1
D: TRBD2
length: 16
size: NA
V: TRBV4-2
CDR3: CASTTSGTSGNNEQFF
DNA: TGTGCCAGCACTACCTCCGGGACTAGCGGGAACAATGAGCAGTTCTTC

J: TRBJ2-5
D: NA
length: 13
size: NA
V: TRBV7-9
CDR3: CASSFATQETQYF
DNA: TGTGCCAGCAGCTTTGCCACTCAAGAGACCCAGTACTTC

J: TRBJ1-2
D: NA
length: 14
size: NA
V: TRBV2
CDR3: CASRGDIQNYGYTF
DNA: TGTGCCAGCAGAGGGGACATACAGAACTATGGCTACACCTTC

J: TRBJ1-5
D: NA
length: 16
size: NA
V: TRBV3-1/TRBV3-2
CDR3: CASSQDYGGLDQPQHF
DNA: TGTGCCAGCAGCCAAGATTACGGGGGGCTCGATCAGCCCCAGCATTTT

J: TRBJ2-5
D: TRBD2
length: 17
size: NA
V: TRBV2
CDR3: CASSPSGRVVTRETQYF
DNA: TGTGCCAGCAGCCCTAGCGGGAGGGTTGTGACGAGGGAGACCCAGTACTTC

J: TRBJ2-1
D: NA
length: 14
size: few
V: TRBV5-1
CDR3: CASSHGQIYNEQFF
DNA: TGCGCCAGCAGCCACGGACAGATATACAATGAGCAGTTCTTC

J: TRBJ2-1
D: NA
length: 14
size: NA
V: TRBV30
CDR3: CATDSGVIPNEQFF
DNA: TGTGCCACGGACAGTGGGGTGATTCCCAATGAGCAGTTCTTC

J: TRBJ1-2
D: NA
length: 13
size: NA
V: TRBV5-1
CDR3: CASSPRGGPGYTF
DNA: TGCGCCAGCAGCCCCCGGGGAGGGCCTGGCTACACCTTC

J: TRBJ2-3
D: TRBD2
length: 16
size: NA
V: TRBV5-4
CDR3: CASSLGGLSGKDTQYF
DNA: TGTGCCAGCAGCTTGGGCGGCCTTAGCGGGAAAGATACGCAGTATTTT

J: TRBJ2-7
D: TRBD2
length: 15
size: NA
V: TRBV7-6
CDR3: CASSLLAGGSYEQYF
DNA: TGTGCCAGCAGCTTATTAGCGGGAGGCTCCTACGAGCAGTACTTC